The 26 T cell receptor beta chains below come from one sample, sequenced in a study of blood T cells in healthy people across ages. The use of a sample-barcoded 5' primer and a J-beta primer mix characterized a second PCR of about 7 to 12 cycles. Each CDR3 protein gets one entry after TCRdb re-called the 5' RACE reads with MiXCR. The sample includes hundreds of thousands of distinct CDR3 sequences, about 24% of them seen just once. These data were also reused for a study on T cells of mothers and their children.

Sequencing used blood. All receptors come from a boy aged 5-17 years in good health.

This rearrangement joins TRBV27 to TRBJ2-7, with 14 bases that match TRBD2. CDR3 length: 18 amino acids. V shed 6 bases and J 3 bases; nucleotides not matched to a gene: 13. Germline-derived CDR1 and CDR2 are MNHEY and SMNVEV (reference sequence). The CDR3, as DNA: TGTGCCAGCAGAGAGACCGGGACTAGCGGGAGTTCCCGCTACGAGCAGTACTTC. Translated: CASRETGTSGSSRYEQYF.

The chain recombines TRBV28 with TRBJ2-1; 11 nucleotides match TRBD2. The CDR3 extends over 16 amino acids. Germline loops: CDR1 MDHEN, CDR2 SYDVKM. J was trimmed by 5 bases and V by 4 bases; bases with no gene match: 7. The CDR3 DNA follows: TGTGCCAGCAGTTCAGTAGCGGGAGGGCCCCACAATGAGCAGTTCTTC. This codes for CASSSVAGGPHNEQFF. The whole variable domain, remainder taken from reference TRBV28 and TRBJ2-1, is DVKVTQSSRYLVKRTGEKVFLECVQDMDHENMFWYRQDPGLGLRLIYFSYDVKMKEKGDIPEGYSVSREKKERFSLILESASTNQTSMYLCASSSVAGGPHNEQFFGPGTRLTVL.

The chain employs TRBV7-2 and TRBJ2-1, with 9 positions matching TRBD2. The germline gives CDR1 SGHTA, CDR2 FQGNSA. Losses at the gene ends were 5 bases for V and 8 bases for J; bases not matched to a gene: 7. This CDR3 is built from 14 residues. The CDR3 DNA reads TGTGCCAGCAGCCCACCTAGCGGGATCCATGAGCAGTTCTTC. Protein: CASSPPSGIHEQFF.

The chain employs TRBV28 and TRBJ2-1; 9 nucleotides match TRBD1. Germline lookup yields CDR1 MDHEN and CDR2 SYDVKM. The CDR3 spans 15 residues. J lost 10 bases, V lost 3 bases, and 10 bases had no gene match. DNA of the CDR3: TGTGCCAGCAGTTTTCCCGAGACAGGGGGAAGCGAGCAGTTCTTC. The encoded protein is CASSFPETGGSEQFF.

There are a few counts of this clonotype. The chain recombines TRBV4-3 with TRBJ1-2, with 9 bases fitting TRBD1. Germline V gene sequence: CDR1 LGHNA, CDR2 YSLEER. This CDR3 has 15 amino acids. Trimming took 0 bases from V and 2 from J; bases not matched to a gene: 1. Here the CDR3 reads CASSQEGTGNYGYTF. In nucleotides, the CDR3 is TGCGCCAGCAGCCAAGAGGGGACAGGGAACTATGGCTACACCTTC.

The V and J genes are TRBV15 and TRBJ2-4, with 8 bases aligning to TRBD1. The CDR3 runs 16 residues. Trimming removed 0 bases from V and 5 bases from J; junction bases left unmatched: 6. The germline V gene has CDR1 LNHNV and CDR2 YYDKDF (reference sequence). CDR3 nucleotide sequence: TGTGCCACCAGCAGAGATCTGGCGACAGGGGAAAACATTCAGTACTTC. This encodes CATSRDLATGENIQYF.

The CDR3 is CASSHRTGRNTEAFF. In DNA, the CDR3 is TGTGCCAGCAGCCATAGGACAGGCCGAAACACTGAAGCTTTCTTT. The chain uses TRBV3-1 and TRBJ1-1; 7 positions agree with TRBD1. The germline CDR1 and CDR2 sequences are LGHDT and YNNKEL (reference sequence). The CDR3 is 15 residues long. With V trimmed by 3 bases and J by 2 bases, 6 bases remained unmatched.

The chain employs TRBV6-2 or TRBV6-3 and TRBJ2-3; 7 bases line up with TRBD2. The CDR3 consists of 13 residues. Germline CDR1 and CDR2: MNHEY and SVGEGT. V was clipped by 4 bases and J by 5 bases; unmatched bases: 3. CDR3 sequence: CASSSWGGDTQYF. DNA of the CDR3: TGTGCCAGCAGTTCTTGGGGGGGAGATACGCAGTATTTT.

V is TRBV28 and J is TRBJ1-2; maybe TRBD1 (6 bases). CDR1 is MDHEN and CDR2 is SYDVKM in the germline V gene. Trimming removed 3 bases at V and 5 bases at J, with 10 bases between. The CDR3 spans 13 residues. The CDR3 nucleotides read TGTGCCAGCAGTTTCGAGGGGGAGTATGGCTACACCTTC. Protein product: CASSFEGEYGYTF.

The chain links TRBV10-3 to TRBJ1-2, with D perhaps TRBD1 (5 bases). This CDR3 contains 14 residues. V lost 6 bases to trimming and J lost 4 bases, with 15 bases between them. From germline, CDR1 is ENHRY and CDR2 SYGVKD. The CDR3 DNA reads TGTGCCATCAGGGAGGAAGCACAGGTCTATGGCTACACCTTC. Its translation: CAIREEAQVYGYTF.

The chain links TRBV12-3 or TRBV12-4 to TRBJ2-4; tentative D call: TRBD2 (6 bases). This CDR3 spans 14 amino acids. Trimming left V 6 bases short and J 6 bases short, with 15 bases between. CDR3 region: CASRETGGVNIQYF. CDR3 bases: TGTGCCAGCAGAGAGACCGGAGGGGTAAACATTCAGTACTTC.

The CDR3 reads CASSQELQAYEQYF. The CDR3 nucleotides are TGCGCCAGCAGCCAAGAGCTACAGGCTTACGAGCAGTACTTC. This rearrangement joins TRBV4-3 to TRBJ2-7, with a weak D call TRBD1 (5 bases). CDR1 is LGHNA and CDR2 is YSLEER in the germline V gene. CDR3 length: 14 amino acids. Trimming stripped 0 bases from V and 4 bases from J, with 10 bases between.

The chain has TRBV29-1 and TRBJ2-7, with 9 bases fitting TRBD2. Germline CDR1 reads SQVTM; CDR2 reads ANQGSEA. The junction had 0 bases not matched to a gene; V was cut back by 0 bases and J by 3 bases. The CDR3 has 13 residues. CDR3 sequence: CSVEELAGYEQYF. As DNA, the CDR3 is TGCAGCGTTGAAGAACTAGCGGGCTACGAGCAGTACTTC.

The V gene is TRBV4-3, the J gene TRBJ2-3; TRBD2 matches at 10 bases. CDR1 is LGHNA and CDR2 is YSLEER in the germline V gene. The CDR3 covers 19 residues. Unmatched junction bases numbered 10, after V lost 1 base and J lost 0 bases. CDR3: CASSQGIAGGRISTDTQYF. The CDR3 DNA reads TGCGCCAGCAGCCAAGGGATAGCGGGGGGCCGTATTAGCACAGATACGCAGTATTTT.

This clonotype has ten or more counts. The chain joins TRBV12-3 or TRBV12-4 to TRBJ2-5; 7 nucleotides line up with TRBD1. The CDR3 length is 12 residues. The J segment lost 3 bases and the V segment lost 5 bases, leaving 0 bases of the junction unmatched. The CDR3 loop reads CASSGTEETQYF. DNA of the CDR3: TGTGCCAGCAGTGGGACAGAAGAGACCCAGTACTTC.

The chain employs TRBV7-6 and TRBJ2-1; possibly TRBD1 or TRBD2 for D (5 bases each). The germline V gene encodes CDR1 SGHVS and CDR2 FNYEAQ. The CDR3 contains 16 residues. V lost 5 bases, J lost 0 bases, and 14 bases lay in between. The CDR3 region is CASSPLGTSSYNEQFF. In DNA form, the CDR3 reads TGTGCCAGCAGCCCACTAGGGACCAGCTCCTACAATGAGCAGTTCTTC.

The rearrangement uses TRBV7-9 and TRBJ2-7; TRBD1 matches 9 bases. The CDR3 is 19 residues long. J gave up 1 base and V 6 bases, and 19 bases lay outside the gene matches. Germline lookup yields CDR1 SEHNR and CDR2 FQNEAQ (reference sequence). The chain's CDR3 is CASSTDGQGSKRRSYEQYF. In DNA form, the CDR3 reads TGTGCCAGCAGTACCGACGGACAGGGGAGTAAGCGAAGGTCCTACGAGCAGTACTTC.

As to this clonotype: The junction does not match germline at one end; this may be a read error. This chain uses TRBV4-3 with TRBJ1-1; no reliable D call. This CDR3 has 12 residues. CDR1 and CDR2 (germline): LGHNA, YSLEER. The CDR3 coding sequence is TGCGCCAGTAGCCAAGGAACCAATGAAGCTTTCTTT. It encodes CASSQGTNEAFF.

This chain links TRBV20-1 with TRBJ2-1; 10 positions match TRBD1. Germline lookup yields CDR1 DFQATT and CDR2 SNEGSKA (reference sequence). V dropped 4 bases and J dropped 8; count of bases not matched to a gene: 8. This CDR3 spans 14 amino acids. CDR3 nucleotide sequence: TGCAGTGCTACTTCCGGGACAGGGGTATATGAGCAGTTCTTC. This gives the protein CSATSGTGVYEQFF.

V and J are TRBV9 and TRBJ2-7; D is undetermined. Germline CDR1 reads SGDLS; CDR2 reads YYNGEE. CDR3 length: 15 residues. Trimming stripped 0 bases from V and 1 base from J, with 11 bases between. CDR3 sequence (DNA): TGTGCCAGCAGCGTAGATGCCGACCCGTCCTACGAGCAGTACTTC. It encodes CASSVDADPSYEQYF.

On this clonotype: The junction shows a germline mismatch at one end, possibly a read error. The CDR3 DNA sequence: TGTGCCAGTCCTGGCCACCTGGCCGTCCGTCCCAAAAAGAACAACAATGGGCAGTTCTTC. It is translated as CASPGHLAVRPKKNNNGQFF. The chain recombines TRBV28 with TRBJ2-5; D ambiguous. The end of the DNA fits TRBJ2-1 better, so the J call may be wrong. Germline V CDR1 and CDR2: MDHEN, SYDVKM. There are 20 residues in the CDR3.

This clonotype was seen more than once but under ten times. The V and J genes are TRBV4-3 and TRBJ1-4; D may be TRBD1 (5 bases). This CDR3 has 14 amino acids. Germline V gene sequence: CDR1 LGHNA, CDR2 YSLEER. The V end was cut by 1 base, the J end by 6 bases, with 9 bases between. The CDR3 DNA reads as TGCGCCAGCAGCCAAGCCAGGGAATATGAAAAACTGTTTTTT. It yields the protein CASSQAREYEKLFF.

The rearrangement links TRBV7-2 to TRBJ2-5, with 13 bases lining up with TRBD2. The J call may be wrong; the DNA end is better matched by TRBJ2-7. CDR3 size: 16 residues. Per germline, CDR1 SGHTA and CDR2 FQGNSA. Written as DNA, the CDR3 is TGTGCCAGCAGCTTAGGACTAGCGGGGGGAGCCTACGAGCAGTACTTC. Translating it yields CASSLGLAGGAYEQYF.

This chain links TRBV14 with TRBJ2-3; D assignment may be TRBD1 or TRBD2 (6 bases each). V gave up 7 bases and J gave up 2 bases, with 13 bases separating them. The CDR3 length is 14 residues. Germline loops: CDR1 SGHDN, CDR2 FVKESK. CDR3 loop: CASKGGPYTDTQYF. In DNA form, the CDR3 reads TGTGCCAGCAAAGGGGGGCCTTACACAGATACGCAGTATTTT.

Points on this clonotype: At one boundary the junction diverges from the germline segment, which might be a read error. The chain is built from TRBV6-2 or TRBV6-3 and TRBJ2-5; 12 bases map to TRBD2. The J call is doubtful: the DNA matches TRBJ2-1 better. Germline CDR1 is MNHEY and CDR2 is SVGEGT. The CDR3 is 15 amino acids. CDR3 amino acids: CASSRTSGNYDDQFF. In DNA, the CDR3 is TGTGCCAGCAGTCGGACTAGCGGGAATTACGATGACCAGTTCTTC.

The chain uses TRBV7-2 and TRBJ2-5; a possible D gene is TRBD2 (7 bases). Per germline, CDR1 SGHTA and CDR2 FQGNSA. This CDR3 comprises 15 residues. Trimming stripped 1 base from V and 13 bases from J, with 22 bases between. CDR3 region: CASSLDKFGGALRYF. CDR3 DNA: TGTGCCAGCAGCTTAGATAAGTTTGGGGGGGCTTTACGGTACTTC.